This T cell receptor beta chain was identified during a study of blood T cell repertoires in COVID-19. Study at large: Acute and convalescent COVID-19 specimens originated in the United States, Italy and Spain. Nucleic acid was either cDNA or gDNA, and it came from T cells, B-cell-depleted T cells, or PBMCs.

In the original processing: Amplification of reference gene primers provided the estimated nucleated cell counts. The table came from immunoSEQ multiplex PCR; TCRdb's copy has only in-frame clones and leaves some out. The DNA gave D and trimming, while V, J and clone size come from that table. The repertoire holds some 35,000 clones, with approximately 78% as singletons. The CDR3 loop spans 16 amino acids. V was shortened by 0 bases and J by 6 bases, with 17 bases between the two germline ends. Germline lookup yields CDR1 LGHNA and CDR2 YSLEER. This clone showed up just once. Sequencing was performed on peripheral blood. The origin of this receptor is a man between 65 and 85 years old with acute or convalescent COVID-19. This chain uses TRBV4-3 with TRBJ1-1, with D hard to call. CDR3 region: CASSQDYGQRNAEAFF. In nucleotides, the CDR3 is TGCGCCAGCAGCCAAGATTACGGCCAGCGGAATGCTGAAGCTTTCTTT.